A selection of T cell receptor beta chains follows, all from one sample in a study of blood T cell repertoires in COVID-19. TCRdb keeps only in-frame clones here, not all; method: immunoSEQ multiplex PCR. Here the sample spans approximately 250,000 clones, roughly 90% being singletons. Sequenced: peripheral blood. These receptors were obtained from a woman between 70 and 85 years old with COVID-19, enrolled during active disease. Both conserved end residues are part of each CDR3. The D gene is left open where the match is weak. Part of the rows lack a size; the others show once, few, many or a class for expanded clones.

TRBV5-8	-	TRBJ2-5	few	TGTGCCAGCAGCTTGGTCCGGCCACCGGGGACCCAGTACTTC	CASSLVRPPGTQYF
TRBV5-1	TRBD1	TRBJ2-1	-	TGCGCCAGCAGCACGGACAGGGGGTCGAATGAGCAGTTCTTC	CASSTDRGSNEQFF
TRBV5-4	TRBD1	TRBJ1-6	-	TGTGCCAGCAGCTTTGGGACAGGGGGTTTGGCCCTCCACTTT	CASSFGTGGLALHF
TRBV4-1	TRBD1	TRBJ1-2	-	TGCGCCAGCAGCCAAGATGACAGGGGCACCTATGGCTACACCTTC	CASSQDDRGTYGYTF
TRBV12-5	-	TRBJ1-1	-	TGTGCTAGTGGTTTGACAGCTCTGAACACTGAAGCTTTCTTT	CASGLTALNTEAFF
TRBV24-1	TRBD1	TRBJ2-1	once	TGTGCCACCAGTGACCCGGGACAGGGGTGGAATGAGCAGTTCTTC	CATSDPGQGWNEQFF
TRBV29-1	-	TRBJ2-3	-	TGCAGCGTCGAAGGGGGGGGAGCCACAGATACGCAGTATTTT	CSVEGGGATDTQYF
TRBV19	TRBD2	TRBJ2-1	-	TGTGCCAGTAGTATAGGGGACTACGCCTACAATGAGCAGTTCTTC	CASSIGDYAYNEQFF
TRBV28	-	TRBJ1-2	-	TGTGCCAGCAGCCCCGGAGGGGCTCCTAGGGGCTACACCTTC	CASSPGGAPRGYTF
TRBV25-1	-	TRBJ1-1	-	TGTGCCAGCAGTGGTCAGGGCGACACTGAAGCTTTCTTT	CASSGQGDTEAFF
TRBV19	TRBD2	TRBJ2-1	-	TGTGCCAGTAGTATCATCAGCGGGGGACCCAATGAGCAGTTCTTC	CASSIISGGPNEQFF
TRBV6-2/TRBV6-3	TRBD1	TRBJ1-1	-	TGTGCCAGCAGCCCAGGGGGCGTAAGGGCCACTGAAGCTTTCTTT	CASSPGGVRATEAFF
TRBV7-7	TRBD1	TRBJ2-5	-	TGTGCCAGCAGCGCACAGGGGGTGGGGACCCAGTACTTC	CASSAQGVGTQYF
TRBV30	TRBD2	TRBJ2-1	-	TGTGCCTGGAGTGTACCGGGGGGTATTCAGTTCTTC	CAWSVPGGIQFF
TRBV30	-	TRBJ2-5	-	TGTGCCTGGAGTCAGGGGGAGACCCAGTACTTC	CAWSQGETQYF
TRBV28	-	TRBJ2-7	-	TGTGCCAGCAGGGAGGGAACCCTTTTCTACGAGCAGTACTTC	CASREGTLFYEQYF
TRBV12-3/TRBV12-4	-	TRBJ2-2	-	TGTGCCAGCAGTTTCAGGGTGGCCGGGGAGCTGTTTTTT	CASSFRVAGELFF
TRBV5-1	TRBD1	TRBJ1-1	-	TGCGCCAGCAGCTTTACAGGGGTTGGCACTGAAGCTTTCTTT	CASSFTGVGTEAFF
TRBV5-5	TRBD1	TRBJ1-4	-	TGTGCCAGCAGCAGAACAGGGGGCGACGGGGAAAAACTGTTTTTT	CASSRTGGDGEKLFF
TRBV2	TRBD1	TRBJ1-5	-	TGTGCCAGCAGACCGACAGGGGGCATCAATCAGCCCCAGCATTTT	CASRPTGGINQPQHF
TRBV5-4	TRBD2	TRBJ2-3	once	TGTGCCAGCAGCTTGCCCCCCCCGTTGACTAGCGGTAGCACAGATACGCAGTATTTT	CASSLPPPLTSGSTDTQYF
TRBV4-3	TRBD1	TRBJ1-2	-	TGCGCCAGCAGCCCCTACCCCAGAGGACAGGTTACTAACTATGGCTACACCTTC	CASSPYPRGQVTNYGYTF
TRBV6-1	TRBD1	TRBJ1-3	-	TGTGCCAGCAGTGAAGGACAGGGGGTGATGGCTGGAAACACCATATATTTT	CASSEGQGVMAGNTIYF
TRBV15	TRBD1	TRBJ2-7	-	TGTGCCACCAGCAGAGGAGGGACAGCCTACGAGCAGTACTTC	CATSRGGTAYEQYF
TRBV12-3/TRBV12-4	-	TRBJ1-5	-	TGTGCCAGCAGCCTACAGGGATATCAGCCCCAGCATTTT	CASSLQGYQPQHF
TRBV18	TRBD2	TRBJ2-1	-	TGTGCCAGCTCACCATTCTCCAGCGGGGGGAACAATGAGCAGTTCTTC	CASSPFSSGGNNEQFF
TRBV9	TRBD2	TRBJ2-2	-	TGTGCCAGCAGTAGCGGGGGGGCCCGGGACGGGGAGCTGTTTTTT	CASSSGGARDGELFF
TRBV28	TRBD1	TRBJ2-1	-	TGTGCCAGCAGTTTGGCGGGACAGGGGACCTATGAGCAGTTCTTC	CASSLAGQGTYEQFF
TRBV7-9	TRBD1	TRBJ1-1	-	TGTGCCAGCAGCTTTCGACAGGGCGAGAACACTGAAGCTTTCTTT	CASSFRQGENTEAFF
TRBV27	TRBD2	TRBJ2-7	-	TGTGCCAGCAGTTTATACGGCGGGGGGGCCTACGAGCAGTACTTC	CASSLYGGGAYEQYF
TRBV6-4	TRBD1	TRBJ2-1	-	TGTGCCAGCAGTGACACCGACAGGGCGGATGAGCAGTTCTTC	CASSDTDRADEQFF
TRBV2	TRBD1	TRBJ2-5	-	TGTGCCACCCGGGTCCAGGGGGCGGGGGAGACCCAGTACTTC	CATRVQGAGETQYF